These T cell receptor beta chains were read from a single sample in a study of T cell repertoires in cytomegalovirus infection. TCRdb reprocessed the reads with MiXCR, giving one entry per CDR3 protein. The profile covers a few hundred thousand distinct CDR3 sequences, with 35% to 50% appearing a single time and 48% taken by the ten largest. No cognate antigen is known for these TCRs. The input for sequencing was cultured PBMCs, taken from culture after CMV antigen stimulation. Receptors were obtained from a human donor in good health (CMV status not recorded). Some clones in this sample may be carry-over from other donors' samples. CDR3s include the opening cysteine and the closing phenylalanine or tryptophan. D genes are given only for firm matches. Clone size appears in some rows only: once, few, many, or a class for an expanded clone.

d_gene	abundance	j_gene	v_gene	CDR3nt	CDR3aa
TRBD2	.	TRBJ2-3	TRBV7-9	TGTGCCAGCAGCCAGGGACTAGCTTCATCGAATACGCAGTATTTT	CASSQGLASSNTQYF
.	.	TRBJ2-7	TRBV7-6	TGTGCCAGCAGCTCCGAGGCAGGCCCCCACTACGAGCAGTACTTC	CASSSEAGPHYEQYF
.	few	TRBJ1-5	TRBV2	TGTGCCAGCAGTGAGAGGGTTTACCAGCCCCAGCATTTT	CASSERVYQPQHF
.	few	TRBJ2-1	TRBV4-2	TGTGCCAGCAGCCGCCGGGCCAACAATGAGCAGTTCTTC	CASSRRANNEQFF
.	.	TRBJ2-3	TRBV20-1	TGCAGTGCCGGGAGCGGGCGGACAGATACGCAGTATTTT	CSAGSGRTDTQYF
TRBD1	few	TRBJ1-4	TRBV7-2	TGTGCCAGCAGCTTCCGGACAGGGTTTAATGAAAAACTGTTTTTT	CASSFRTGFNEKLFF
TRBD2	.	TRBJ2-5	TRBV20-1	TGCAGTGCTACCCAGGGACTAGCGGGAGGCCAGGGGACCCAGTACTTC	CSATQGLAGGQGTQYF
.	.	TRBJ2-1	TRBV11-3	TGTGCCAGCAGCTCCCGCCGGATAGCCTCCTACAATGAGCAGTTCTTC	CASSSRRIASYNEQFF
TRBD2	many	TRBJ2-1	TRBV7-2	TGTGCCAGCAGCTTAGAAGGTTCCGGGGGGTACAATGAGCAGTTCTTC	CASSLEGSGGYNEQFF
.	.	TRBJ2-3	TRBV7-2	TGTGCCAGCAGCGTACAGGGTGTGTATACAGATACGCAGTATTTT	CASSVQGVYTDTQYF
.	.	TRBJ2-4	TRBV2	TGTGCCAGCAGTGATTGGCTCAGAGAGCCGAAAAACATTCAGTACTTC	CASSDWLREPKNIQYF
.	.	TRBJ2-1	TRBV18	TGTGCCAGCTCGGAACAGGGCCTCCGCTACAATGAGCAGTTCTTC	CASSEQGLRYNEQFF
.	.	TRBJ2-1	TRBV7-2	TGTGCCAGCAGCTTACGAAATGCTGGGTCCTACAATGAGCAGTTCTTC	CASSLRNAGSYNEQFF
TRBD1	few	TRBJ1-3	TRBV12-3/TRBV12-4	TGTGCCGCCGGGACAGGGACTGGAAACACCATATATTTT	CAAGTGTGNTIYF
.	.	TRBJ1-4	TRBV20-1	TGCAGTGCTACAGGGACGGGCAATGAAAAACTGTTTTTT	CSATGTGNEKLFF
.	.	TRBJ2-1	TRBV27	TGTGCCAGCAGTTTAAACGGGGGACCCAACAATGAGCAGTTCTTC	CASSLNGGPNNEQFF
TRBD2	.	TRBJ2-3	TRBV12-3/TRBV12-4	TGTGCCAGCAGTTCCCGACTAGCGGGAGGAACTAGCACAGATACGCAGTATTTT	CASSSRLAGGTSTDTQYF
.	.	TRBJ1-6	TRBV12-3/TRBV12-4	TGTGCCAGCAGTTTAGGATCGTCGGCACCCCTCCACTTT	CASSLGSSAPLHF
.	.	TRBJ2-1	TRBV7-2	TGTGCCAGCAGCTTAGCCGGAGGGGAGCGGATTGAGCAGTTCTTC	CASSLAGGERIEQFF
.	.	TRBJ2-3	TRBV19	TGTGCCAGTAATTTGCCTAGCACAGATACGCAGTATTTT	CASNLPSTDTQYF
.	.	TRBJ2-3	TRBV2	TGTGCCACCTCAGGGCGGGATCGCACAGATACGCAGTATTTT	CATSGRDRTDTQYF
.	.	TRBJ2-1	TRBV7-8	TGTGCCAGCAGCTTAGGATCTAGCGTCTACAATGAGCAGTTCTTC	CASSLGSSVYNEQFF
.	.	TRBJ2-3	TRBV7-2	TGTGCCAGCAGCCTGTCACTAGTGGGGGGCCCAGATACGCAGTATTTT	CASSLSLVGGPDTQYF
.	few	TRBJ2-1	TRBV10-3	TGTGCCATCAGTCGGGACGGTAGCTCCTACAATGAGCAGTTCTTC	CAISRDGSSYNEQFF
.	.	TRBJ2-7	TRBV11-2	TGTGCCAGCAGCCATACATCGAAGACCTACGAGCAGTACTTC	CASSHTSKTYEQYF
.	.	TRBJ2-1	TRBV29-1	TGCAGCGTTGAAGGCCATCTGCGGAACCTTATCTCCTACAATGAGCAGTTCTTC	CSVEGHLRNLISYNEQFF
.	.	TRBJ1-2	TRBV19	TGTGCCAGTAGTATGTCAGGAGTTGATGGCTACACCTTC	CASSMSGVDGYTF
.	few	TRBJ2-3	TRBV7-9	TGTGCCAGCAGCTTACGTTCCCCAGATACGCAGTATTTT	CASSLRSPDTQYF
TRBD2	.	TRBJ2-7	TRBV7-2	TGTGCCAGCAGTTTCCAAGCGGGAGGCTCCTACGAGCAGTACTTC	CASSFQAGGSYEQYF
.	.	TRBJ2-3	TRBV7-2	TGTGCCAGCAGCTTCATCAGAGATACGCAGTATTTT	CASSFIRDTQYF
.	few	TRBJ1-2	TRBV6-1	TGTGCCAGCAGTGAAGACGCGGACGGCTATGGCTACACCTTC	CASSEDADGYGYTF
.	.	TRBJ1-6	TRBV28	TGTGCCAGCAGCTCGCCCTCGGAATCAAATTCACCCCTCCACTTT	CASSSPSESNSPLHF
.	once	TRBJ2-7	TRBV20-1	TGCAGTGGGGCTGGTTGGGGGAGAGAGCAGTACTTC	CSGAGWGREQYF